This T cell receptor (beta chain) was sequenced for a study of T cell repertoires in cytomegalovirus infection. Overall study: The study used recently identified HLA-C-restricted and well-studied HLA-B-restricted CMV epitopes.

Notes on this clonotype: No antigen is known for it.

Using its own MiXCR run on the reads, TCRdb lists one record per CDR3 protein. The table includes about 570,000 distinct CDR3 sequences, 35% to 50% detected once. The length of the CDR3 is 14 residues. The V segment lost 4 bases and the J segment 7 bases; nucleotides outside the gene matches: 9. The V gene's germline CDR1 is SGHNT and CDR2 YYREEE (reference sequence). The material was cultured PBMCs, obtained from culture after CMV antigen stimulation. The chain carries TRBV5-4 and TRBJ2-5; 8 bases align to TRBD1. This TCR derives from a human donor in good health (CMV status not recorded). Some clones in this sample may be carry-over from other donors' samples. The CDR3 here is CASSGTGSNGTQYF. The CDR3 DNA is TGTGCCAGCAGCGGGACAGGCAGCAACGGGACCCAGTACTTC.